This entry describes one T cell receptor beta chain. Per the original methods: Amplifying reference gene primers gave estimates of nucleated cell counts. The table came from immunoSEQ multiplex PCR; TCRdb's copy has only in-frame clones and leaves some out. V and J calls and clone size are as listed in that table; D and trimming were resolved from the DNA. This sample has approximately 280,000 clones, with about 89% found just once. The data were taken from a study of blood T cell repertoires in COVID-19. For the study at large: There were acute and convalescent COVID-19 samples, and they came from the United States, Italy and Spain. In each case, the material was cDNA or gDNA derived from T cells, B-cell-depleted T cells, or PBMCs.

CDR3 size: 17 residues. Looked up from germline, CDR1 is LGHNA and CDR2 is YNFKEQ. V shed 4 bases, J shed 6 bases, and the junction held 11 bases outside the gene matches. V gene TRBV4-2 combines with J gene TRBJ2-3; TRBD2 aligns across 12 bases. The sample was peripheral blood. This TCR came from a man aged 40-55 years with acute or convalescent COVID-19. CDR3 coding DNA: TGTGCCAGCAGCCCCCGACTAGCGGGGGATTCCCCCGATACGCAGTATTTT. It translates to CASSPRLAGDSPDTQYF.